This T cell receptor (beta chain) was profiled in a study of cytotoxic CD8 clonotypes in ibrutinib-treated CLL. Study-wide results and limits: For progressing versus sustained-remission patients, sampling times were not the same. Baseline clonality exceeded age-matched healthy donors and tracked circulating CD8+ T-cell counts.

TCRdb's table, derived via immunoSEQ multiplex PCR, lists solely in-frame clones and lacks some. The sample records some 150,000 clones, 79% being singletons. Points on this clone: The antigen is not known.

V was clipped by 1 base and J by 6 bases; unmatched bases: 3. The CDR3 extends over 14 amino acids. Germline V CDR1 and CDR2: LGHNA, YSLEER. The rearrangement uses TRBV4-3 and TRBJ2-1; 7 bases align to TRBD1. The sequence derives from a human donor with chronic lymphocytic leukemia. This sample comprised PBMCs, obtained after 12 months of ibrutinib treatment. CDR3 coding DNA: TGCGCCAGCAGCCAAGTTCAGGGGGTCAATGAGCAGTTCTTC. Translated: CASSQVQGVNEQFF.